This T cell receptor beta chain was obtained from a study of OX40 agonist ivuxolimab in advanced cancers. Looking at the study overall: The costimulatory receptor OX40 (CD134) was targeted by ivuxolimab, a fully human IgG2 agonistic monoclonal antibody. Intravenous ivuxolimab was administered to patients every 2 weeks at six dose levels: 0.01, 0.1, 0.3, 1.5, 3 and 10 mg/kg. Of the roughly 52 dose-escalation patients, hepatocellular carcinoma was present in about 20, melanoma in roughly 15, renal cell carcinoma in 9 and head and neck cancer in 9. In the dose-escalation cohort, 82.7% of patients were male, and the mean age was approximately 60 years, with a range of about 23 to 85. Prior anti-PD-1, anti-PD-L1 or anti-CTLA-4 therapy was permitted, and checkpoint inhibitors had been received by 30% to 40% of dose-escalation patients. Partial responses were achieved by three dose-escalation patients, of whom one had hepatocellular carcinoma and two had cutaneous melanoma. The purpose of peripheral TCRbeta sequencing was to test whether ivuxolimab changed TCR sequence diversity and led to clonal T-cell expansion. The paper reports the monotherapy dose-escalation portion (N = 52 patients) of the phase I ivuxolimab trial. What the research found in general, with its limitations: Antigen specificity was not determined for the clonally expanded peripheral T cells. In the 0.1-3.0 mg/kg groups, partial responders had among the lowest normalized peripheral clonal expansion, particularly in CD8+ T cells. After ivuxolimab, CD8+ T cells had more expanded clones than CD4+ T cells on average. Low levels of normalized T-cell clonal expansion were also seen in some patients who did not respond. At doses of 0.1 to 3.0 mg/kg, clonal expansion of both CD4+ and CD8+ blood T cells was observed from baseline to week 6.

This clone is classified as medium-sized (0.01 to 0.1%). No antigen is known for it. No base quality information exists; no much larger clone differs at one position. To sequence the TCRbeta CDR3 region, genomic DNA was isolated from the sorted cells. The immunoSEQ Assay was used to sequence the TCRbeta CDR3 regions. The immuneACCESS repertoire file appears here via TCRdb, limited to in-frame rearrangements. These files lack a portion of the clones; in checked studies, under half of the deficit traces to unresolved V genes, and the cause of the others is not known. This sample is represented by 96,000 or so clones; 90% of them were singletons. The ten largest clonotypes hold about 1.6% of the sample. The trial excluded patients who had a history of autoimmune disease or who were on systemic immunosuppression. In every dose cohort, peripheral blood was drawn for TCR sequencing at baseline, cycle 4 day 1, and cycle 7 day 1. The samples were drawn from a first-in-human, open-label, multicenter phase I dose-escalation trial of ivuxolimab. The trial enrolled adults with locally advanced or metastatic head and neck squamous cell, hepatocellular, melanoma or renal cell carcinoma. Before TCR sequencing, CD4+ T cells and CD8+ T cells from peripheral blood were sorted into separate populations.

Counted from cysteine to phenylalanine, this CDR3 has 15 amino acids. Left in the record is the CDR3 DNA by itself, 45 bases read in frame from the first base. CDR1 and CDR2 are read off the germline V gene as SNHLY and FYNNEI. Here V drops 4 bases and J drops 7 bases, and the junction holds 6 bases not matched to any gene. Specimen: CD4+ or CD8+ T cells sorted from blood, collected in a trial of the OX40 agonist ivuxolimab. The V gene is TRBV2 and the J gene is TRBJ1-5; TRBD1 aligns with 11 central bases. This TCR derives from an adult with an advanced solid tumor such as melanoma, head and neck, liver or kidney cancer. This receptor has the CDR3 CASSGTGGSRQPQHF. The DNA sequence is as follows: TGTGCCAGCAGTGGGACAGGGGGCTCAAGACAGCCCCAGCATTTT. The CDR3 plus the reference TRBV2 and TRBJ1-5 genes for the other parts give the full variable domain: EPEVTQTPSHQVTQMGQEVILRCVPISNHLYFYWYRQILGQKVEFLVSFYNNEISEKSEIFDDQFSVERPDGSNFTLKIRSTKLEDSAMYFCASSGTGGSRQPQHFGDGTRLSIL.